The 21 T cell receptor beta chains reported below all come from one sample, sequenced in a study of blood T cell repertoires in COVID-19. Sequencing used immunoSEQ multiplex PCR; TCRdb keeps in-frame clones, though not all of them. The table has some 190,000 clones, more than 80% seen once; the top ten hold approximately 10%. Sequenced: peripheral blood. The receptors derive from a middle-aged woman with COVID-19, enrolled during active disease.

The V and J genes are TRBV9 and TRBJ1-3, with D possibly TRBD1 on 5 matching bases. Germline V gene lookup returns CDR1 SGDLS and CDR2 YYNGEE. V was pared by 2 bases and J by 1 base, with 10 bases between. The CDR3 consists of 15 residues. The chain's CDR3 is CASSVEKGSGNTIYF. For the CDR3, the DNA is TGTGCCAGCAGCGTGGAGAAGGGGTCTGGAAACACCATATATTTT.

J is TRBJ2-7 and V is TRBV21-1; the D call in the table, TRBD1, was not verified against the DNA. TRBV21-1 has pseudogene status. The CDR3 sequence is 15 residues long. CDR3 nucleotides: TGTGCCAGCAGCAAGGGACAGGGGGTTAACTACGAGCAGTACGTC. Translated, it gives CASSKGQGVNYEQYV.

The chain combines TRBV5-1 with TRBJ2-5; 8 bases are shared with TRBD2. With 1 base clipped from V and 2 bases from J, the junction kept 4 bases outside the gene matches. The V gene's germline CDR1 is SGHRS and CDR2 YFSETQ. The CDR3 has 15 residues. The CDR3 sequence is CASSLREGGQETQYF. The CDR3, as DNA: TGCGCCAGCAGCTTGCGGGAGGGGGGGCAAGAGACCCAGTACTTC.

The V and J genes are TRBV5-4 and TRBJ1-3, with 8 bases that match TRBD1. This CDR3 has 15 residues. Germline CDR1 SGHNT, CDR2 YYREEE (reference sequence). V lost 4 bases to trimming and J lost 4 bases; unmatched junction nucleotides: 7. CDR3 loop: CASSGGQGIGNTIYF. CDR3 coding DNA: TGTGCCAGCAGCGGCGGACAGGGAATCGGAAACACCATATATTTT. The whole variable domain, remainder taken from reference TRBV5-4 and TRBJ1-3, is ETGVTQSPTHLIKTRGQQVTLRCSSQSGHNTVSWYQQALGQGPQFIFQYYREEENGRGNFPPRFSGLQFPNYSSELNVNALELDDSALYLCASSGGQGIGNTIYFGEGSWLTVV.

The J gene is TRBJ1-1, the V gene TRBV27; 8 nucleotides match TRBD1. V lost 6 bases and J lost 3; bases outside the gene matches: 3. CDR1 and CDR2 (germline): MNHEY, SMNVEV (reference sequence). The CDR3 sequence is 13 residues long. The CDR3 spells CASSKQGDTEAFF. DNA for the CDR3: TGTGCCAGCAGCAAACAGGGGGACACTGAAGCTTTCTTT.

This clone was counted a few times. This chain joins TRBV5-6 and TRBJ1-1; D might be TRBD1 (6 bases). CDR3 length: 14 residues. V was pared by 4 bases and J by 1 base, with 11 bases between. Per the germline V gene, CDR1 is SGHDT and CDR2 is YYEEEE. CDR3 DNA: TGTGCCAGCAGCAAAGTGGACAGGAACACTGAAGCTTTCTTT. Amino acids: CASSKVDRNTEAFF. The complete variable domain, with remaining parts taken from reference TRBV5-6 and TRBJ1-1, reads DAGVTQSPTHLIKTRGQQVTLRCSPKSGHDTVSWYQQALGQGPQFIFQYYEEEERQRGNFPDRFSGHQFPNYSSELNVNALLLGDSALYLCASSKVDRNTEAFFGQGTRLTVV.

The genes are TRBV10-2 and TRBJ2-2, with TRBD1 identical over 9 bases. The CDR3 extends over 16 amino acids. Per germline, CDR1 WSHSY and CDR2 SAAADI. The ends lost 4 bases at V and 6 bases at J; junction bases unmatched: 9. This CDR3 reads CASSGGTGRGPGELFF. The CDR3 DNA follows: TGCGCCAGCAGTGGCGGGACAGGGAGGGGACCCGGGGAGCTGTTTTTT.

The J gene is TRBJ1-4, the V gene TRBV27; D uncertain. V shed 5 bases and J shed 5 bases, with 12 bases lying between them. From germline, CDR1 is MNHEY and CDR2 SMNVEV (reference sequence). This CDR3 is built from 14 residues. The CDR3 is CASSPQKLNEKLFF. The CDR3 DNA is TGTGCCAGCAGTCCACAAAAACTAAATGAAAAACTGTTTTTT.

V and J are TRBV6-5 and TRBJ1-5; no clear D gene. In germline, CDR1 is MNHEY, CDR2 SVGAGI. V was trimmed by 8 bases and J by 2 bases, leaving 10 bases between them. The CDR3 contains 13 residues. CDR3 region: CASSVVGNQPQHF. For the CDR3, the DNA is TGTGCCAGCTCTGTTGTTGGCAATCAGCCCCAGCATTTT.

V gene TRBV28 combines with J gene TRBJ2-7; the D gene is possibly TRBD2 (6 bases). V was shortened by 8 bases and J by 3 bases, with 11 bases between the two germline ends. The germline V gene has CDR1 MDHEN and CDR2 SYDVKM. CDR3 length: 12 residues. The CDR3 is CASALEGYEQYF. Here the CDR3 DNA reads TGTGCCAGCGCATTGGAGGGCTACGAGCAGTACTTC.

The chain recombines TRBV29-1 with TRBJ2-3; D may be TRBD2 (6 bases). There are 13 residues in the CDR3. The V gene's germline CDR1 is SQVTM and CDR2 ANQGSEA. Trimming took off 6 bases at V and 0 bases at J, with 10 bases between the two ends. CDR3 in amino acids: CSVGRSSTDTQYF. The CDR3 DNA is TGCAGCGTGGGGAGGTCTAGCACAGATACGCAGTATTTT.

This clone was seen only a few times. The CDR3 protein is CASSLGSSSYNSPLHF. In DNA, the CDR3 is TGTGCCAGCAGCTTGGGATCGAGCTCCTATAATTCACCCCTCCACTTT. The chain employs TRBV5-4 and TRBJ1-6; unclear D gene. V was clipped by 0 bases and J by 0 bases, with 7 bases between them. Looked up from germline, CDR1 is SGHNT and CDR2 is YYREEE (reference sequence). This CDR3 contains 16 residues.

This chain's CDR3 is CASSVYSYSNQPQHF. CDR3 bases: TGTGCCAGCAGTGTTTACAGCTATAGCAATCAGCCCCAGCATTTT. This chain connects TRBV2 to TRBJ1-5; no definite D call. V gave up 4 bases and J gave up 0 bases, with 10 bases separating them. Germline assignment: CDR1 SNHLY and CDR2 FYNNEI. CDR3 length: 15 amino acids.

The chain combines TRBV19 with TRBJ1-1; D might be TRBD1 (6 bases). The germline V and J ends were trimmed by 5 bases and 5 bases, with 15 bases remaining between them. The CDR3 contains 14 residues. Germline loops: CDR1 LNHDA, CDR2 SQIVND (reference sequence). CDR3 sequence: CASSVGFQGTEAFF. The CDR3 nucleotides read TGTGCCAGTAGTGTAGGATTCCAGGGGACTGAAGCTTTCTTT.

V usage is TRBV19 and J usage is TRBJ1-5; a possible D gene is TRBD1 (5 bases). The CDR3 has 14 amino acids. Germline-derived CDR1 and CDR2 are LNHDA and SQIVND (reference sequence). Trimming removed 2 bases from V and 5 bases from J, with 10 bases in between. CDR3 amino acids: CASSIQGEDQPQHF. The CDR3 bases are TGTGCCAGTAGTATACAGGGTGAGGATCAGCCCCAGCATTTT.

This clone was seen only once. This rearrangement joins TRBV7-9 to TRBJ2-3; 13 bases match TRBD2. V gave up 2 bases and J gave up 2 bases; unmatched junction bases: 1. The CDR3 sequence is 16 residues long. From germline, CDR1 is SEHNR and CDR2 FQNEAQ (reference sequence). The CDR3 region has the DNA TGTGCCAGCAGCTTAACTAGCGGGAGGGCCACAGATACGCAGTATTTT. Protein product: CASSLTSGRATDTQYF.

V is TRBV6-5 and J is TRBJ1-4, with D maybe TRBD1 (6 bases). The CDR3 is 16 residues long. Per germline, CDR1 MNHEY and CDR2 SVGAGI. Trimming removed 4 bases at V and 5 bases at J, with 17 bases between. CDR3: CASSSLRTGLNEKLFF. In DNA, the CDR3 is TGTGCCAGCAGTTCCCTTCGCACAGGGCTGAATGAAAAACTGTTTTTT.

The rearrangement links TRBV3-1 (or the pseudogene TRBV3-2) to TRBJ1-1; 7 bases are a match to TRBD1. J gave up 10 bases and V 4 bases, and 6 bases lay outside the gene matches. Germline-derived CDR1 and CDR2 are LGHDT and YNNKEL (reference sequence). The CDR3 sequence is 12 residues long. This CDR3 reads CASSRGDRAAFF. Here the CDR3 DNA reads TGTGCCAGCAGCCGAGGGGACAGAGCAGCTTTCTTT.

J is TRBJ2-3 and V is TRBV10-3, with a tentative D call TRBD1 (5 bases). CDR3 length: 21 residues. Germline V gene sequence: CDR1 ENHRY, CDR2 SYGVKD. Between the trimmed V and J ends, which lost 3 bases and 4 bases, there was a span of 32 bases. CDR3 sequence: CAISDLELGSGISLRADTQYF. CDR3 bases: TGTGCCATCAGTGATTTGGAGTTGGGGTCAGGGATTTCCCTTCGCGCAGATACGCAGTATTTT.

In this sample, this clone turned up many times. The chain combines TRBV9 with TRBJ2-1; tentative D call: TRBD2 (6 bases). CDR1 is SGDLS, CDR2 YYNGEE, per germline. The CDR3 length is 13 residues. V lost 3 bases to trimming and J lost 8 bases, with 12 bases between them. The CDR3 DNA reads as TGTGCCAGCAGCGGACTAGTTTCGTATGAGCAGTTCTTC. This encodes CASSGLVSYEQFF.

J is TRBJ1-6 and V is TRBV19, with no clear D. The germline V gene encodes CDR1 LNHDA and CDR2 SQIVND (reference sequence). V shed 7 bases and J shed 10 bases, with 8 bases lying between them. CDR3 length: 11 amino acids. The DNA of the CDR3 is TGTGCCAGTATTCTTTCGTCACCCCTCCACTTT. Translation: CASILSSPLHF.